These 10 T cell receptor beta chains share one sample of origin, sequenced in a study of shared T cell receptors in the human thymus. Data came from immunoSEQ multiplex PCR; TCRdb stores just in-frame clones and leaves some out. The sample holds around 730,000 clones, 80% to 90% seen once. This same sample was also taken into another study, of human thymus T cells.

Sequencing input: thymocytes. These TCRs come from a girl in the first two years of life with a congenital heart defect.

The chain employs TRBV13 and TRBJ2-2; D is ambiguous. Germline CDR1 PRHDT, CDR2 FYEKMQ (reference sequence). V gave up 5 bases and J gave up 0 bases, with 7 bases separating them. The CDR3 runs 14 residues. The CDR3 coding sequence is TGTGCCAGCAGCCGTAAAACGAACACCGGGGAGCTGTTTTTT. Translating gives CASSRKTNTGELFF.

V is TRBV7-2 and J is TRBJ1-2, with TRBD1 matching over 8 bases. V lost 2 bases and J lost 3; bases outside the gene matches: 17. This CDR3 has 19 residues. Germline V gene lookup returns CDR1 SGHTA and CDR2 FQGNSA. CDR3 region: CASSLMVRVPDRDDYGYTF. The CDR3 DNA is TGTGCCAGCAGCTTAATGGTTCGGGTGCCGGACAGGGACGACTATGGCTACACCTTC.

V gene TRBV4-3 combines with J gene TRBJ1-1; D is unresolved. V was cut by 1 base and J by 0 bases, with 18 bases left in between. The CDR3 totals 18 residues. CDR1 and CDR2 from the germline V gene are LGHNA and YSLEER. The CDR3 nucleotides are TGCGCCAGCAGCCAAGCACAAAAAGGTGGAGAAATGAACACTGAAGCTTTCTTT. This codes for CASSQAQKGGEMNTEAFF.

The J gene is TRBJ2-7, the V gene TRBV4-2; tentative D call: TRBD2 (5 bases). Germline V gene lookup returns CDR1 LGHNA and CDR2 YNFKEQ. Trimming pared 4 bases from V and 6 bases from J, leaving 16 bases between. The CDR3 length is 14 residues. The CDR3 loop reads CASSPSPGMGEQYF. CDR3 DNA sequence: TGTGCCAGCAGCCCCTCCCCGGGGATGGGCGAGCAGTACTTC.

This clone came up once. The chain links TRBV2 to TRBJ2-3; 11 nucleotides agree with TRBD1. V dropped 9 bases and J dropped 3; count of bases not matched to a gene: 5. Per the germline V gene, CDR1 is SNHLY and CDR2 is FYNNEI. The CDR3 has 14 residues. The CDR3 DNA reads TGTGCCAGTCCCCGGGACAGGGGGACAGATACGCAGTATTTT. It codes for CASPRDRGTDTQYF.

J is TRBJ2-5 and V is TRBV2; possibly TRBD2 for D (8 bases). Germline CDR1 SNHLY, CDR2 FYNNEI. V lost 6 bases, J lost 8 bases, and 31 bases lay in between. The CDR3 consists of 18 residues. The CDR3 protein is CASRGGRGDSPTMKTQYF. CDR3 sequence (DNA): TGTGCCAGCAGGGGGGGGCGGGGGGACAGCCCTACAATGAAAACCCAGTACTTC.

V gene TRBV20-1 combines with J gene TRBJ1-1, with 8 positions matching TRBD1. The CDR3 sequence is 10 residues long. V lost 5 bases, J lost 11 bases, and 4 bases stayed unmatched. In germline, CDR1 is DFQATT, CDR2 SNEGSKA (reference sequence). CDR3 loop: CSAWTGTAFF. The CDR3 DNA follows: TGCAGTGCTTGGACAGGGACCGCTTTCTTT.

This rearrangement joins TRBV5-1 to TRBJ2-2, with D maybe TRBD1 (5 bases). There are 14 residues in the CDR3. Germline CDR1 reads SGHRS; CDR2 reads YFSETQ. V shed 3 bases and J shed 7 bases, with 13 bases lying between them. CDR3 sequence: CASSSGWGFGELFF. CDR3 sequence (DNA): TGCGCCAGCAGCTCAGGATGGGGCTTCGGGGAGCTGTTTTTT.

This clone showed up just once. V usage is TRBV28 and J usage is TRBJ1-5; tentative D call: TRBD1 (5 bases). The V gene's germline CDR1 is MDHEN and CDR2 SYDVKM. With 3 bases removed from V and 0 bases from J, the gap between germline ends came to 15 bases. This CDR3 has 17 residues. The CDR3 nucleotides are TGTGCCAGCAGTTTCGGGAGGGGATGGGGTAGCAATCAGCCCCAGCATTTT. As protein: CASSFGRGWGSNQPQHF.

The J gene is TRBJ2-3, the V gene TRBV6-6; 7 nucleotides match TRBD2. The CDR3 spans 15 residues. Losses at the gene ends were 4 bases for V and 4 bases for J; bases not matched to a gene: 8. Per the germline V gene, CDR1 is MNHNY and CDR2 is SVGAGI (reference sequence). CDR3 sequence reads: CASSWIAGSPDTQYF. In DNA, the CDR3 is TGTGCCAGCAGTTGGATAGCGGGTTCCCCAGATACGCAGTATTTT.